This T cell receptor beta chain was captured in a study of human T cells and chemical hapten exposure. Study context: Small pooled library volume differences chiefly drove per-sample TCR yield variation.

The V gene lost 0 bases and the J gene lost 2 bases, with 8 bases spanning the gap. Germline CDR1 and CDR2: ENHRY and SYGVKD. This CDR3 has 16 residues. Individual cDNA molecules received unique molecular identifiers in the library. Original processing methods: From around 25,000 to 690,000 TCRs were found per sample, with a median of approximately 92,000. TCRdb re-called the 5' RACE reads through MiXCR, storing one row per CDR3 protein. For this entry, the V and J calls and clone size follow TCRdb and not the study's own pipeline. The top ten hold approximately 2.3% of the sample, which has tens of thousands of distinct CDR3 sequences, 6% to 8.5% seen once. Unfractionated whole blood served as the source for total RNA extraction. This clonotype was detected ten times or more. The antigen remains undetermined. Study-wide results and caveats: TCRs above 1 in 1000 frequency did not change with DPC sensitization.

The chain combines TRBV10-3 with TRBJ2-6; D not certain. This clonotype was sampled from a male donor in good health. CDR3 region: CAISESTSTGANVLTF. CDR3 nucleotides: TGTGCCATCAGTGAGTCGACGAGTACTGGGGCCAACGTCCTGACTTTC.